This TCR beta chain originates from a study of breast tumors, draining lymph nodes, adjacent tissues. Overall study findings and caveats: The lymph node origin of tumor T cells was framed as consistent with a hypothesis, not demonstrated. Compared with basal-like, luminal-like tumors shared significantly more repertoire with nontumor tissue. Findings are consistent with lymph node origin and intratumoral expansion of most tumor T cells.

The germline V gene has CDR1 MNHEY and CDR2 SVGEGT. The CDR3 runs 18 residues. One entry per CDR3 protein results from TCRdb running MiXCR on the multiplex PCR reads. Of under 15,000 distinct CDR3 sequences listed, approximately 60% were seen once; the top ten hold about 53%. In its sample, this clonotype ranks as medium-sized. Its specificity is not known. An end of the junction differs from the germline gene, which may be a read error. The chain has TRBV6-2 or TRBV6-3 and TRBJ2-7; 9 positions agree with TRBD2. The source of this sequence is a female donor with breast cancer. Some clones in this sample may be carry-over from other donors' samples. Sequenced: tumor-adjacent breast tissue. The CDR3 protein is CASSHSIRRREGLREQYF. The CDR3 region has the DNA TGTGCCAGCAGTCACTCGATACGACGGCGGGAGGGCTTGAGGGAGCAGTACTTC.